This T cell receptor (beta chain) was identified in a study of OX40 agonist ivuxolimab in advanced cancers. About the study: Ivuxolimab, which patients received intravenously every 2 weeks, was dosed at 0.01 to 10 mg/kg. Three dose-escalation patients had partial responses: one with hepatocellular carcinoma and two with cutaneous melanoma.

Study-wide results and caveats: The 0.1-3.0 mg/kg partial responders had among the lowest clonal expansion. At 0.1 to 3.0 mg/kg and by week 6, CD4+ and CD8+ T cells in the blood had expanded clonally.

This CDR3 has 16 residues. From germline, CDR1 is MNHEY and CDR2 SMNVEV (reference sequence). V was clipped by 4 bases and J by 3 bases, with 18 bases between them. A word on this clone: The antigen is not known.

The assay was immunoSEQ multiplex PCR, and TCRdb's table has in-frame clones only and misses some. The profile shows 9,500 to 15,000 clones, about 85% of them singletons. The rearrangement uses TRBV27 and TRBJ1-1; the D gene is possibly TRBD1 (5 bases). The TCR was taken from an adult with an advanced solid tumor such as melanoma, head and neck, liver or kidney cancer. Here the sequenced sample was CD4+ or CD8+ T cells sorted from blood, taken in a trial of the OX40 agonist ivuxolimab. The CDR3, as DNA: TGTGCCAGCAGTTCGCGGGACGCACGGGGGGACACTGAAGCTTTCTTT. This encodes CASSSRDARGDTEAFF.